This T cell receptor (beta chain) appears in the sequencing data of a study of neoadjuvant anti-PD-1 for oral cavity cancer (dated by TCRdb to about 2021). Regarding the complete study: Three to four biweekly doses of nivolumab at 3 mg/kg were mostly administered to patients before curative-intent surgical resection. Patients without progression received a fourth nivolumab dose around day 43 and underwent definitive surgical resection on days 50-56. Patients with complete response, partial response or stable disease by RECIST 1.1 were defined as responders, whereas patients with progression were defined as non-responders. The parent correlative cohort had more than 10 patients and a response rate of roughly 34%. Summary of the overall study and its limitations: Higher pretreatment blood TCRbeta clonality and lower post-treatment tumor TCRbeta clonality were correlated with higher pretreatment blood Treg/Th17 ratios. After neoadjuvant nivolumab, T cell clonality (Gini index) in PBMCs was significantly higher in non-responders than in responders. Only a few patients per response group were included in the TCR analyses, and the authors called for validation in larger cohorts.

The CDR3 covers 15 residues, taking in both the cysteine and the phenylalanine. Only CDR3 DNA remains: 45 bases, in frame from the first base. The junction shows trimming of 0 bases on V and 2 bases on J, plus 9 bases between the germline ends. From the germline V gene (reference sequence), CDR1 is SGHNT and CDR2 is YYREEE. Read against the paper, the sample's time point label means: after neoadjuvant nivolumab, at surgical resection. None of the patients had received prior systemic or radiation treatment, and all were newly diagnosed with stage II-IVA oral cavity squamous cell carcinoma. Everyone in the cohort had locally advanced, HPV-negative oral cavity squamous cell carcinoma. Peripheral blood mononuclear cells were analyzed directly and were not maintained or expanded in culture. The samples were obtained from a longitudinal correlative study of a single-arm phase II trial testing neoadjuvant nivolumab in oral cavity squamous cell carcinoma. Genomic DNA-based TCRbeta sequencing was performed on subject-matched pre- and post-treatment PBMCs and tumors from three responders and three non-responders. Peripheral blood mononuclear cells were collected before nivolumab treatment and again after treatment, at the time of surgery. The Maxwell RSC DNA from Cells kit was used to isolate genomic DNA from PBMCs.

About this clone itself: It lacks a known antigen. No quality values exist for individual bases; no much larger clone is one base distant.

PBMC libraries used mostly approximately 480 ng of input genomic DNA for deep sequencing, with six replicates per sample. Following the manufacturer's instructions, the team built TCRbeta libraries using the immunoSEQ hsTCRbeta kit. Sequencing of the completed libraries took place using an Illumina NovaSeq 6000 S4 flow cell after they had been pooled to about 3 nM. Per the source publication's procedure: The immunoSEQ Analyzer was used for raw data preprocessing and quality control. The analysis was limited to productive rearrangements, and each clonotype was defined by a unique CDR3 amino acid sequence. Using the R package tcR, the researchers computed the Gini-Simpson index as their estimate of repertoire clonality. Student's t test was used to compare Gini indices, while Pearson correlation assessed associations with tumor size change. The table was pulled from immuneACCESS by TCRdb, which kept in-frame rearrangements only. Such tables lose some clones; where checked, under half of the loss comes from unresolved V genes, and the rest has no known cause. V and J calls and clone size are given by that table; D and trimming were obtained from the DNA. The sample contains roughly 40,000 clones, 77% of them found a single time. 4% to 5% of the sample comes from the top ten.

The rearranged chain carries TRBV5-4 and TRBJ1-5; the D gene identity is not certain. The source of this sequence is a person aged 40-85 years with oral cavity squamous cell carcinoma. The sample in question was PBMCs, obtained after nivolumab (anti-PD-1) treatment. CDR3 loop: CASSLGLGGNQPQHF. The DNA reads TGTGCCAGCAGCTTGGGTTTGGGTGGCAATCAGCCCCAGCATTTT. The CDR3 plus the reference TRBV5-4 and TRBJ1-5 genes for the other parts give the full variable domain: ETGVTQSPTHLIKTRGQQVTLRCSSQSGHNTVSWYQQALGQGPQFIFQYYREEENGRGNFPPRFSGLQFPNYSSELNVNALELDDSALYLCASSLGLGGNQPQHFGDGTRLSIL.